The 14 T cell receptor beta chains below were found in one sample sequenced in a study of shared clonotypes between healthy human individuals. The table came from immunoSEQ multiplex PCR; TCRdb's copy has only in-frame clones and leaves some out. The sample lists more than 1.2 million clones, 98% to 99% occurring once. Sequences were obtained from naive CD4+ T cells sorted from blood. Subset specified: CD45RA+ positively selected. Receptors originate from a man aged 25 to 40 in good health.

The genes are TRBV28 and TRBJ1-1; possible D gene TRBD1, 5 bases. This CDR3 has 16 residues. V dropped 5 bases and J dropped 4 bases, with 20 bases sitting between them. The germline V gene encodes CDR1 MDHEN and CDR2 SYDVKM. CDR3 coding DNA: TGTGCCAGCAGTCTAAGAATGGGCGCAGGGCGCACTGAAGCTTTCTTT. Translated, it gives CASSLRMGAGRTEAFF.

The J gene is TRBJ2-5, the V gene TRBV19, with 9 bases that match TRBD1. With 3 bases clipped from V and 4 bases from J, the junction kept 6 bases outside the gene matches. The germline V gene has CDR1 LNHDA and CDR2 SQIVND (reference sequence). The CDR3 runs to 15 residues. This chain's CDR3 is CASSMGQGIGETQYF. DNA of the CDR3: TGTGCCAGTAGTATGGGACAGGGAATAGGAGAGACCCAGTACTTC.

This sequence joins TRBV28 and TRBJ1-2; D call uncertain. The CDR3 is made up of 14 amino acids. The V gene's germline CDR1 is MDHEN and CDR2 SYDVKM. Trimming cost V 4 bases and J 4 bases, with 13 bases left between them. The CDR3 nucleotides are TGTGCCAGCAGTTCTCTGAGGCCAGCCTATGGCTACACCTTC. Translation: CASSSLRPAYGYTF.

CDR3 sequence: CANWPYWTGGQETQYF. In DNA form, the CDR3 reads TGTGCCAATTGGCCGTATTGGACAGGGGGTCAGGAGACCCAGTACTTC. This sequence joins TRBV7-5 and TRBJ2-5; TRBD1 reflects the table's D call only, with no check against the DNA. TRBV7-5 has pseudogene status. CDR3 size: 16 residues.

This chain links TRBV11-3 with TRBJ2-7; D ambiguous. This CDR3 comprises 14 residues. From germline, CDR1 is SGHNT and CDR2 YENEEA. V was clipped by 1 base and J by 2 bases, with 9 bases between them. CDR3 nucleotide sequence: TGTGCCAGCAGCTTAGCGGGCAGGACCTACGAGCAGTACTTC. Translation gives CASSLAGRTYEQYF.

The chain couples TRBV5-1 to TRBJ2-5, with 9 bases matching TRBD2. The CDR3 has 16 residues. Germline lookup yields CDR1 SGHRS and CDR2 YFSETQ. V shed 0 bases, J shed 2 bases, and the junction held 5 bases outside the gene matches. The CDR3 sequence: CASSLGGLADQETQYF. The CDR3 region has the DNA TGCGCCAGCAGCTTGGGGGGACTAGCCGATCAAGAGACCCAGTACTTC. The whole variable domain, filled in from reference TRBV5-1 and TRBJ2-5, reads KAGVTQTPRYLIKTRGQQVTLSCSPISGHRSVSWYQQTPGQGLQFLFEYFSETQRNKGNFPGRFSGRQFSNSRSEMNVSTLELGDSALYLCASSLGGLADQETQYFGPGTRLLVL.

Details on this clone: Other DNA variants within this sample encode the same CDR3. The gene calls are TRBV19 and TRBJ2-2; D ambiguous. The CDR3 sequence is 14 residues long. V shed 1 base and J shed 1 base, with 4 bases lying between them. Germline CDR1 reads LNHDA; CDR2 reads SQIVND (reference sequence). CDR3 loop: CASSIVGNTGELFF. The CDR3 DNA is TGTGCCAGTAGTATAGTCGGGAACACCGGGGAGCTGTTTTTT.

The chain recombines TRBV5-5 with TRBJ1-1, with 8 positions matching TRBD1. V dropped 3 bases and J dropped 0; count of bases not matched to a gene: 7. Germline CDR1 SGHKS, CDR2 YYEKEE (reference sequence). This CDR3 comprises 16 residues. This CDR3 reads CASSYNWDRLNTEAFF. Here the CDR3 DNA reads TGTGCCAGCAGCTACAACTGGGACAGGTTGAACACTGAAGCTTTCTTT.

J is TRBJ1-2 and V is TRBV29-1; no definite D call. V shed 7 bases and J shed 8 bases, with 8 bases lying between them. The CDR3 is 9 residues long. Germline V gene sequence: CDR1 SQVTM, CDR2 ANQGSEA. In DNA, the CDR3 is TGCAGCGGATCCGAAGGCTACACCTTC. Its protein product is CSGSEGYTF.

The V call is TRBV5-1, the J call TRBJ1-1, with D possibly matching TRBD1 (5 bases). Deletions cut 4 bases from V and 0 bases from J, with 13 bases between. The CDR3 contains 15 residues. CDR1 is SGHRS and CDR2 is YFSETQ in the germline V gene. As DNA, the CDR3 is TGCGCCAGCAGCCTCAGGACATTCATGAACACTGAAGCTTTCTTT. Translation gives CASSLRTFMNTEAFF. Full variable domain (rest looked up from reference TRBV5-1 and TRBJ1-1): KAGVTQTPRYLIKTRGQQVTLSCSPISGHRSVSWYQQTPGQGLQFLFEYFSETQRNKGNFPGRFSGRQFSNSRSEMNVSTLELGDSALYLCASSLRTFMNTEAFFGQGTRLTVV.

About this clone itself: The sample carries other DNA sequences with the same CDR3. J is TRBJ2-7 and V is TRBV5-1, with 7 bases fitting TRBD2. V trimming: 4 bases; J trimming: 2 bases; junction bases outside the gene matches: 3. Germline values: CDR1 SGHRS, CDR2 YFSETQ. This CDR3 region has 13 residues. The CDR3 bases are TGCGCCAGCAGCCCGGGGACTACCTACGAGCAGTACTTC. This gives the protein CASSPGTTYEQYF. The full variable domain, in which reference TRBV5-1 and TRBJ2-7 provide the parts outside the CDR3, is KAGVTQTPRYLIKTRGQQVTLSCSPISGHRSVSWYQQTPGQGLQFLFEYFSETQRNKGNFPGRFSGRQFSNSRSEMNVSTLELGDSALYLCASSPGTTYEQYFGPGTRLTVT.

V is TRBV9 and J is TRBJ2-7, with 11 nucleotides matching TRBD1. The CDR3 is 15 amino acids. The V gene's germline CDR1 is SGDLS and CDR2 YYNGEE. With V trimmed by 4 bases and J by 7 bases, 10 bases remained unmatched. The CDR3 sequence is CASSPRGQGVYEQYF. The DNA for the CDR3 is TGTGCCAGCAGCCCTAGGGGACAGGGGGTGTATGAGCAGTACTTC.

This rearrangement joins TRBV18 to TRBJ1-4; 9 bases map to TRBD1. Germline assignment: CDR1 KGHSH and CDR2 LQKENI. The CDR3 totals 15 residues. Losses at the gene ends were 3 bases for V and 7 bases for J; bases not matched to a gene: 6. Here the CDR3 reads CASSPFTGGGEKLFF. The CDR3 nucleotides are TGTGCCAGCTCACCGTTTACAGGGGGCGGTGAAAAACTGTTTTTT.

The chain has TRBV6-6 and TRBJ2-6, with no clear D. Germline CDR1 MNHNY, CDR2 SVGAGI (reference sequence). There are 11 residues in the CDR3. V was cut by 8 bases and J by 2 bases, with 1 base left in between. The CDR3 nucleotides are TGTGCCAGCGCTGGGGCCAACGTCCTGACTTTC. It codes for CASAGANVLTF.